The TCR beta chain described here comes from a study of spatial heterogeneity in lung cancer. One entry per CDR3 protein results from TCRdb running MiXCR on the 5' RACE reads. The sample holds under 20,000 distinct CDR3 sequences, roughly 10% seen once. The germline gives CDR1 SEHNR, CDR2 FQNEAQ (reference sequence). There are 14 residues in the CDR3. The V end lost 1 base, the J end lost 7 bases, and 10 bases lay between the germline ends. This clonotype was seen ten or more times. The time point was: blood at routine non-recurrence follow-up after resection. V usage is TRBV7-9 and J usage is TRBJ2-2; D is unclear. The source is a female donor with early-stage non-small cell lung cancer. The sequencing here drew on PBMCs, taken at follow-up. The CDR3 nucleotides read TGTGCCAGCAGCTTAGAAGGCATCCTCGGGGAGCTGTTTTTT. This gives the protein CASSLEGILGELFF.